These 8 T cell receptor beta chains were sequenced from one sample in a study of cytomegalovirus exposure and HLA in healthy donors. The PCR made use of 60 Vbeta and 13 Jbeta primers. Data came from immunoSEQ multiplex PCR; TCRdb stores just in-frame clones and leaves some out. Of 150,000 to 200,000 clones in the sample, roughly 76% are singletons; the top ten hold over 1.2%. The sequenced material came from PBMCs. Every receptor here comes from a man in his fifties or sixties in good health and CMV-seronegative.

This sequence joins TRBV5-1 and TRBJ1-1; TRBD1 might be the D (5 bases). Germline V lookup: CDR1 SGHRS, CDR2 YFSETQ. V lost 1 base and J lost 5, with 12 bases in between. The CDR3 length is 14 residues. The CDR3 here is CASSLNRDWTEAFF. CDR3 coding DNA: TGCGCCAGCAGCTTGAATAGGGACTGGACTGAAGCTTTCTTT.

The chain couples TRBV9 to TRBJ2-5; D gene unclear. Trimming cost V 3 bases and J 3 bases, with 3 bases left between them. CDR3 length: 11 amino acids. Germline V lookup: CDR1 SGDLS, CDR2 YYNGEE. The CDR3 DNA follows: TGTGCCAGCAGCGCCAAAGAGACCCAGTACTTC. Translating it yields CASSAKETQYF.

The V gene is TRBV28, the J gene TRBJ2-5, with 8 bases matching TRBD2. The V and J ends lost 3 bases and 7 bases, in that order; junction bases with no gene match: 10. Germline V gene sequence: CDR1 MDHEN, CDR2 SYDVKM. The CDR3 totals 15 residues. In DNA, the CDR3 is TGTGCCAGCAGTTTCTCCGGGAGGGGGAGGGGGACCCAGTACTTC. This translates into CASSFSGRGRGTQYF.

The chain has TRBV5-3 and TRBJ2-5, with D perhaps matching TRBD2 (6 bases). The DNA end is a closer match to TRBJ2-7, so the J assignment may be wrong. TRBV5-3 is placed among ORFs of uncertain function. The CDR3 has 16 amino acids. The CDR3 DNA reads as TGTGCCAGAAGCCTAGCCCACCACCGGGACTTCGGCGAGCAGTACTTC. Translated: CARSLAHHRDFGEQYF.

The rearrangement joins TRBV29-1 to TRBJ2-5; perhaps TRBD2 as D (7 bases). The CDR3 consists of 13 residues. V lost 7 bases and J lost 5, with 17 bases in between. Germline V gene sequence: CDR1 SQVTM, CDR2 ANQGSEA. The CDR3 loop reads CSDQGGGEETQYF. DNA of the CDR3: TGCAGCGACCAAGGGGGAGGGGAGGAGACCCAGTACTTC.

The CDR3, as DNA: TGTGCCAGCAGTGACGGTCGACTAGCGGGGGGATACAATGAGCAGTTCTTC. The encoded protein is CASSDGRLAGGYNEQFF. The chain carries TRBV25-1 and TRBJ2-1, with TRBD2 matching over 13 bases. This CDR3 contains 17 residues. Losses at the gene ends were 3 bases for V and 4 bases for J; bases not matched to a gene: 6. Germline CDR1 and CDR2: MGHDK and SYGVNS.

This clone has more than one count but fewer than ten. V and J are TRBV2 and TRBJ2-7, with 13 nucleotides matching TRBD2. The V gene end was trimmed by 2 bases and the J gene end by 5 bases; junction bases not matched to a gene: 3. The CDR3 has 15 residues. Germline V gene sequence: CDR1 SNHLY, CDR2 FYNNEI. The CDR3 DNA reads TGTGCCAGCAGTGAAAGGACTAGCGGGGGCAACGAGCAGTACTTC. It yields the protein CASSERTSGGNEQYF.

V is TRBV27 and J is TRBJ1-4, with 8 bases that match TRBD1. V lost 2 bases to trimming and J lost 5 bases; unmatched junction nucleotides: 7. The CDR3 runs 16 residues. Germline CDR1 and CDR2: MNHEY and SMNVEV (reference sequence). The CDR3 DNA follows: TGTGCCAGCAGTTTACTCGACAGGGGACCGAATGAAAAACTGTTTTTT. Translated: CASSLLDRGPNEKLFF.